The rows below give T cell receptor beta chains drawn from one sample of a study of cytomegalovirus exposure and HLA in healthy donors. Repertoires were generated with immunoSEQ multiplex PCR, while TCRdb's copy carries only in-frame clones and drops some. This table holds about 120,000 clones, roughly 80% found once. The specimen was PBMCs. These receptors came from a woman between 35 and 50 years old in good health and CMV-seropositive. The CDR3 runs from the conserved cysteine through the conserved F or W.

v_call: TRBV5-1; j_call: TRBJ2-5; cdr3_aa: CASSLTGQGQETQYF
v_call: TRBV9; j_call: TRBJ2-7; cdr3_aa: CARPGGKPYEQYF
v_call: TRBV30; j_call: TRBJ1-3; cdr3_aa: CAWGVEGRSQAIYF
v_call: TRBV2; j_call: TRBJ1-5; cdr3_aa: CASRADRGGNQPQHF
v_call: TRBV6-1; j_call: TRBJ2-3; cdr3_aa: CASSAAGGTDTQYF
v_call: TRBV19; j_call: TRBJ2-7; cdr3_aa: CASSGSGTSVSYEQYF
v_call: TRBV5-1; j_call: TRBJ2-5; cdr3_aa: CASSLDLIQETQYF
v_call: TRBV15; j_call: TRBJ1-4; cdr3_aa: CATSRDTQGYEKLFF
v_call: TRBV9; j_call: TRBJ2-7; cdr3_aa: CASSVGDLGGGEQYF
v_call: TRBV6-5; j_call: TRBJ2-1; cdr3_aa: CASSYTSGLYNEQFF
v_call: TRBV5-6; j_call: TRBJ2-5; cdr3_aa: CASSLGTSMGETQYF
v_call: TRBV9; j_call: TRBJ1-3; cdr3_aa: CASSFQTGTSGNTIYF
v_call: TRBV7-8; j_call: TRBJ2-7; cdr3_aa: CASSPLGGPQTEQYF
v_call: TRBV21-1; j_call: TRBJ1-1; cdr3_aa: CASSNGTGDEAFF